A single TCR beta chain is shown here with its context. Its matching antigen is unknown. The sample comes from a study of shared clonotypes between healthy human individuals. Study context: Serving as donors were a couple of women and a few men, whose ages spanned 18 to 49. The study's findings and limits: In four donors, around 4.8% of naive CD4 clonotypes appeared in common.

CDR1 LNHNV and CDR2 YYDKDF come from the germline V gene (reference sequence). The V gene lost 1 base and the J gene lost 0 bases, with 13 bases spanning the gap. The CDR3 has 17 residues. Donors comprised only Caucasian adults living in Nashville, Tennessee. The assay was immunoSEQ multiplex PCR, and TCRdb's table has in-frame clones only and misses some. The data contain around 240,000 clones, over 60% of them singletons. This sequence was found in a man aged 25 to 45 in good health. The chain is built from TRBV15 and TRBJ1-5; D not certain. Sequencing was done on a sample of memory CD4+ T cells sorted from blood. Subset meaning: CD45RA-negative fraction. Written as DNA, the CDR3 is TGTGCCACCAGCAGAGTCGGCGGAGTGTATAGCAATCAGCCCCAGCATTTT. It codes for CATSRVGGVYSNQPQHF.